The 7 T cell receptor beta chains below come from one sample, sequenced in a study of blood T cell repertoires in COVID-19. Clones were read by immunoSEQ multiplex PCR, and TCRdb kept only the in-frame ones, dropping some. Of about 160,000 clones listed, roughly 90% are singletons. The sequenced sample consisted of PBMCs or T cells enriched from blood (not recorded which). All receptors derive from a woman between 50 and 59 years old who had recovered from COVID-19.

J is TRBJ2-1 and V is TRBV2; TRBD1 matches at 9 bases. V dropped 4 bases and J dropped 5; count of bases not matched to a gene: 9. The germline V gene encodes CDR1 SNHLY and CDR2 FYNNEI. The CDR3 loop spans 16 amino acids. As DNA, the CDR3 is TGTGCCAGCAGTGTAGACTCTGGACAGGGGCACAATGAGCAGTTCTTC. It translates to CASSVDSGQGHNEQFF.

The chain carries TRBV5-1 and TRBJ1-2; 10 bases are a match to TRBD1. The CDR3 is made up of 13 amino acids. The V segment lost 4 bases and the J segment 8 bases; nucleotides outside the gene matches: 5. Germline V gene sequence: CDR1 SGHRS, CDR2 YFSETQ. The CDR3 sequence is CASSADRGRGYTF. The CDR3 DNA is TGCGCCAGCAGCGCCGACAGGGGGCGAGGCTACACCTTC.

The chain combines TRBV7-3 with TRBJ1-2, with TRBD1 matching 7 bases. The trim removed 3 bases at V and 4 bases at J, leaving 5 bases unmatched. There are 14 residues in the CDR3. CDR1 and CDR2 (germline): SGHTA, FQGTGA. The CDR3 nucleotides read TGTGCCAGCAGCTTGCACACAGGGGTCTATGGCTACACCTTC. This gives the protein CASSLHTGVYGYTF.

V is TRBV6-4 and J is TRBJ2-1, with a tentative D call TRBD2 (6 bases). Trimming pared 4 bases from V and 7 bases from J, leaving 11 bases between. Germline CDR1 reads MRHNA; CDR2 reads SNTAGT. The CDR3 totals 13 residues. The DNA for the CDR3 is TGTGCCAGCAGTGTGCAGGGAGGAAATGAGCAGTTCTTC. Protein: CASSVQGGNEQFF.

CDR3 region: CASSLDAGGLKTQYF. The CDR3 coding sequence is TGCGCCAGCAGCTTGGATGCGGGGGGGCTGAAGACCCAGTACTTC. This chain links TRBV5-1 with TRBJ2-5, with TRBD2 identical over 9 bases. Losses at the gene ends were 0 bases for V and 6 bases for J; bases not matched to a gene: 6. The CDR3 runs 15 residues. Per germline, CDR1 SGHRS and CDR2 YFSETQ.

The V gene is TRBV19, the J gene TRBJ2-1, with TRBD2 identical over 7 bases. The CDR3 has 15 amino acids. The J segment lost 2 bases and the V segment lost 3 bases, leaving 4 bases of the junction unmatched. Germline-derived CDR1 and CDR2 are LNHDA and SQIVND (reference sequence). The CDR3 DNA reads TGTGCCAGTAGTATGACTAGCAATCCCTACAATGAGCAGTTCTTC. It codes for CASSMTSNPYNEQFF.

The chain couples TRBV4-1 to TRBJ2-7, with unresolved D. Trimming left V 2 bases short and J 2 bases short, with 7 bases between. The CDR3 has 13 residues. Germline CDR1 reads MGHRA; CDR2 reads YSYEKL. The CDR3 protein is CASSQRGAYEQYF. The CDR3 coding sequence is TGCGCCAGCAGCCAAAGAGGCGCCTACGAGCAGTACTTC.